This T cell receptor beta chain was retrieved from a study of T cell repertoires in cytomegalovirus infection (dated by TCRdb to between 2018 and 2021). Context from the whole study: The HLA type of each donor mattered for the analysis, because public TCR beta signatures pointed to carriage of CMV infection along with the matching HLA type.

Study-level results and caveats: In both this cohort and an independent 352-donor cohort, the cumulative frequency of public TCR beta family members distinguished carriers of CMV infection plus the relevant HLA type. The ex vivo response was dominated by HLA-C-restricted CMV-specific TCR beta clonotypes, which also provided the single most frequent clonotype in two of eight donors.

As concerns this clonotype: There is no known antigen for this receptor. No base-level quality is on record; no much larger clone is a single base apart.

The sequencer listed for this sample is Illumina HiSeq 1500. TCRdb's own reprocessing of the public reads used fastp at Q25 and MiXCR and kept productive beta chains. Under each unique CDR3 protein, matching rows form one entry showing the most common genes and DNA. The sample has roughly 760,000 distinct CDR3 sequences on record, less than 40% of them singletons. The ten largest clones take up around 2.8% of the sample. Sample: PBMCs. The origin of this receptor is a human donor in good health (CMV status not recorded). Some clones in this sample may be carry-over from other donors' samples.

The CDR3 protein is CASSRRREIGYEQYF. At the DNA level, the sequence is TGTGCCAGCAGTCGCCGTCGTGAGATCGGCTACGAGCAGTACTTC. The chain was built from TRBV12-3 or TRBV12-4 and TRBJ2-7; no D gene can be assigned with confidence. The V end loses 5 bases and the J end loses 3 bases, and a stretch of 17 bases separates them. CDR3 length: 15 amino acids, cysteine to phenylalanine. The entry retains the CDR3 DNA only, 45 bases that are in frame from base 1.